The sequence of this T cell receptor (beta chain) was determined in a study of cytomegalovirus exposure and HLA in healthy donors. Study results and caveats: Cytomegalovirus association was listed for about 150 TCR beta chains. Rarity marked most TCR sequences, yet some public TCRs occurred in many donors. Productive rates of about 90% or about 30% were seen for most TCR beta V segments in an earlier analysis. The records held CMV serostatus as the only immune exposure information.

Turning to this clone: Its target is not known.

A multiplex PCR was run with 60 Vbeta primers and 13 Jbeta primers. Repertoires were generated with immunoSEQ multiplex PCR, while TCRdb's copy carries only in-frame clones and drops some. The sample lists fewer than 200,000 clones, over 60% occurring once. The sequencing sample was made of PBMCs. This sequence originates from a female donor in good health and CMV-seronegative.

The CDR3: CASSLGRAQETQYF. In DNA, the CDR3 is TGTGCCAGCAGTTTGGGCAGGGCGCAAGAGACCCAGTACTTC. The chain couples TRBV9 to TRBJ2-5; TRBD1 might be the D (5 bases). V shed 5 bases and J shed 2 bases, with 13 bases lying between them. Germline CDR1 reads SGDLS; CDR2 reads YYNGEE. The CDR3 has 14 residues.